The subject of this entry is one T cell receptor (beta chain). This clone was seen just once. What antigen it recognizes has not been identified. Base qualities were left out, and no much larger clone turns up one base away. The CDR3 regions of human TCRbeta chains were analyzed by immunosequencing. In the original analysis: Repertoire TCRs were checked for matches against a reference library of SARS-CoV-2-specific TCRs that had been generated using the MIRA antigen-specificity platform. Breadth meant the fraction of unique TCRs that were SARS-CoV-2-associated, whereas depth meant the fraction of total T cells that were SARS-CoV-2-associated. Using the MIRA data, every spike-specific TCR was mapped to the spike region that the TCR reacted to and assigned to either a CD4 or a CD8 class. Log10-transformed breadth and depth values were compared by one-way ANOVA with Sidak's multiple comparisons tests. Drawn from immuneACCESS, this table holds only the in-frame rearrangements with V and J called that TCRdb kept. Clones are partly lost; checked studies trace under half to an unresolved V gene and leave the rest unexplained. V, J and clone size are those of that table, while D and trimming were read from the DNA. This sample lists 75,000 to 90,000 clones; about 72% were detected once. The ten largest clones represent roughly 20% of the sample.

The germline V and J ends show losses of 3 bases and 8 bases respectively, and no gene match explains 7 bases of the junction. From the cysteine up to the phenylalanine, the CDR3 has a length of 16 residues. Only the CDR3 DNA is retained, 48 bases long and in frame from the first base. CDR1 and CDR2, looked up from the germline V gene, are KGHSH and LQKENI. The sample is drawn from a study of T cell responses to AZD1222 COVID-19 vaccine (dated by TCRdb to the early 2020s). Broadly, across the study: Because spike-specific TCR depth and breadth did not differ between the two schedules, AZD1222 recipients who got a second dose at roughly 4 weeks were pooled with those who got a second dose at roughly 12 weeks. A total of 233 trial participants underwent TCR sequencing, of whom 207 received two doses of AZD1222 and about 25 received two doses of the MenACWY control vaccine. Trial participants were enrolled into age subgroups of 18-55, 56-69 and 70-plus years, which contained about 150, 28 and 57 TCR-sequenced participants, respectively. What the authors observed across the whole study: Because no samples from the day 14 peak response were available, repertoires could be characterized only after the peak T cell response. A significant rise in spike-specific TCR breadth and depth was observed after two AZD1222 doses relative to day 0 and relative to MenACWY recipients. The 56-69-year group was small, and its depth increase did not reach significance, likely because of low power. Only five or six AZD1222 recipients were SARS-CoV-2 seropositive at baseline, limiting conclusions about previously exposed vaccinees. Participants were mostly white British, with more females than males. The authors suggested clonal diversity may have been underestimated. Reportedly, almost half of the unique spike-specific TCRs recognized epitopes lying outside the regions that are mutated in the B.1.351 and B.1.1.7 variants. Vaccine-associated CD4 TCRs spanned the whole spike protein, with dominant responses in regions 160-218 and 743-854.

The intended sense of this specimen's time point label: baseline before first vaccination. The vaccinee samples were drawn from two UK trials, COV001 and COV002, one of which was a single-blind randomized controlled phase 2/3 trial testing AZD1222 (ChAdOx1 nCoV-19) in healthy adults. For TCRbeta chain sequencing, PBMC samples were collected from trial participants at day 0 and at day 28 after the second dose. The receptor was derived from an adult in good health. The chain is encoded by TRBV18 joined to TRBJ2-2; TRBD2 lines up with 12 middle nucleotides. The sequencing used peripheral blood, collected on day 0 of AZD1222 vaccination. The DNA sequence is TGTGCCAGCTCACCTGGGACTAGCGGGCCTAAGGGGGAGCTGTTTTTT. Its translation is CASSPGTSGPKGELFF.